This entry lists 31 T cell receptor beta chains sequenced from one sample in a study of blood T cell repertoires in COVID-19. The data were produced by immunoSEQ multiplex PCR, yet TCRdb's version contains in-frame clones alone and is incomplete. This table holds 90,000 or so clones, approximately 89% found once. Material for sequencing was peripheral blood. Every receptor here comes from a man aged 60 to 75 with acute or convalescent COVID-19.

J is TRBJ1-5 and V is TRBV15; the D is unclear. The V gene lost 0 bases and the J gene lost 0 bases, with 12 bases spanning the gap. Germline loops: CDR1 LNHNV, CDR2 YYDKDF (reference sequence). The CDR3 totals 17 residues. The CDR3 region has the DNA TGTGCCACCAGCAGAGAACTAGTCAGACATAGCAATCAGCCCCAGCATTTT. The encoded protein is CATSRELVRHSNQPQHF.

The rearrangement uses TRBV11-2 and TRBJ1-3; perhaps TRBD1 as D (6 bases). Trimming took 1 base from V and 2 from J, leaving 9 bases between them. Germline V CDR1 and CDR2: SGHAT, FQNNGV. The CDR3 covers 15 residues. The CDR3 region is CASSLGQGTGNTIYF. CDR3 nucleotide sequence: TGTGCCAGCAGCTTAGGCCAGGGGACTGGAAACACCATATATTTT.

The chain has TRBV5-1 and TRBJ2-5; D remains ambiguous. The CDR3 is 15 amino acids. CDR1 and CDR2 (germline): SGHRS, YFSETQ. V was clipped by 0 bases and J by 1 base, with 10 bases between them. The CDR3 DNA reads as TGCGCCAGCAGCTTGGATCCGAGTTCCCAAGAGACCCAGTACTTC. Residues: CASSLDPSSQETQYF.

The CDR3 is CASSGQGLFEKLFF. CDR3 DNA sequence: TGTGCCAGTAGCGGACAGGGACTATTTGAAAAACTGTTTTTT. The V and J genes are TRBV19 and TRBJ1-4; the match to TRBD1 covers 8 bases. The CDR3 is made up of 14 amino acids. Germline lookup yields CDR1 LNHDA and CDR2 SQIVND (reference sequence). J gave up 7 bases and V 6 bases, and 7 bases lay outside the gene matches. The whole variable domain, remainder taken from reference TRBV19 and TRBJ1-4, is DGGITQSPKYLFRKEGQNVTLSCEQNLNHDAMYWYRQDPGQGLRLIYYSQIVNDFQKGDIAEGYSVSREKKESFPLTVTSAQKNPTAFYLCASSGQGLFEKLFFGSGTQLSVL.

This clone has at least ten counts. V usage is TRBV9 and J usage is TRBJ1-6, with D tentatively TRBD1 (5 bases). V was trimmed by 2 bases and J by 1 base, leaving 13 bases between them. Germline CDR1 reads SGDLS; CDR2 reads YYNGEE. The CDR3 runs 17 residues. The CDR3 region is CASSVSGGESYNSPLHF. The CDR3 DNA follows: TGTGCCAGCAGCGTGTCGGGGGGAGAGTCCTATAATTCACCCCTCCACTTT.

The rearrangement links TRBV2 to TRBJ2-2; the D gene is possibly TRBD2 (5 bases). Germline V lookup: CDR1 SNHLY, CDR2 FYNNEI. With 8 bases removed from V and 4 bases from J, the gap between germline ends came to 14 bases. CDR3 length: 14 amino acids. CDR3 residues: CASLMRETTGELFF. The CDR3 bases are TGTGCCAGCCTTATGAGGGAGACCACCGGGGAGCTGTTTTTT.

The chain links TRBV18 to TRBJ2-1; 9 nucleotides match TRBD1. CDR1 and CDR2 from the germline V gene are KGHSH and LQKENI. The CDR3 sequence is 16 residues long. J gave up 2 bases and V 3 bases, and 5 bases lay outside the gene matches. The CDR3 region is CASSPRDRVTYNEQFF. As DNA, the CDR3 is TGTGCCAGCTCACCTCGGGACAGGGTCACCTACAATGAGCAGTTCTTC.

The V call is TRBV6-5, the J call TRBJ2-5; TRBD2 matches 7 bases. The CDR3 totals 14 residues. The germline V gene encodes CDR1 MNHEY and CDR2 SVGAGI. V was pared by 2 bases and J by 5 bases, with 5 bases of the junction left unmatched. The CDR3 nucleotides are TGTGCCAGCAGTTACGGTGGCGGGAGTGAGACCCAGTACTTC. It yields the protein CASSYGGGSETQYF.

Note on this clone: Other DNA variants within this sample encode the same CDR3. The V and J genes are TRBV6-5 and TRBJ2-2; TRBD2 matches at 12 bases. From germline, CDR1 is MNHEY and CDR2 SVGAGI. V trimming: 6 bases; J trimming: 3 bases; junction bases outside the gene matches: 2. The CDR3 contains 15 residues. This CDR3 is CASSLAGGDTGELFF. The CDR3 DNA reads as TGTGCCAGCAGCCTAGCGGGAGGGGACACCGGGGAGCTGTTTTTT.

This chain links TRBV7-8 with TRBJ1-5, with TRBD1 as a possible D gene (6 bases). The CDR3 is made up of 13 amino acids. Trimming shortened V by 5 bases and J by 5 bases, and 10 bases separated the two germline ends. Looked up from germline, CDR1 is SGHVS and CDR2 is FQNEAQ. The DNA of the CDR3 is TGTGCCAGCAGCCCTACAGGGTATCAGCCCCAGCATTTT. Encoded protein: CASSPTGYQPQHF.

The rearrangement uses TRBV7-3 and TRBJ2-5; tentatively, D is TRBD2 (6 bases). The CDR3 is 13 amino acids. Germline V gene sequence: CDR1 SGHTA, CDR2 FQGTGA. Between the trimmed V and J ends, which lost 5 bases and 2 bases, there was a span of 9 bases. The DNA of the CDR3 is TGTGCCAGCAGCCGCGGGGCACAAGAGACCCAGTACTTC. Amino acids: CASSRGAQETQYF. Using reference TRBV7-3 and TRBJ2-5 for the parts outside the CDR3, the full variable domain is GAGVSQTPSNKVTEKGKYVELRCDPISGHTALYWYRQSLGQGPEFLIYFQGTGAADDSGLPNDRFFAVRPEGSVSTLKIQRTERGDSAVYLCASSRGAQETQYFGPGTRLLVL.

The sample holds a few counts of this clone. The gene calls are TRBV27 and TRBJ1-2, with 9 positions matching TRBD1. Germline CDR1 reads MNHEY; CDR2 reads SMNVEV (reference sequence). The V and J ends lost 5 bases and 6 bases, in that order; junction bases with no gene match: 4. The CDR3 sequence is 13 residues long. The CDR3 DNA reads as TGTGCCAGCAGTGCCTACAGGGGGCATGGCTACACCTTC. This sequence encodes CASSAYRGHGYTF.

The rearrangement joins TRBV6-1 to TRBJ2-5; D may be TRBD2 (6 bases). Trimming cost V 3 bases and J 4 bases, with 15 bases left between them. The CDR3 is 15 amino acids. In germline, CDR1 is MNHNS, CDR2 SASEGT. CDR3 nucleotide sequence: TGTGCCAGCAGTGATAAAGCGGTGGGGGGAGAGACCCAGTACTTC. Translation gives CASSDKAVGGETQYF.

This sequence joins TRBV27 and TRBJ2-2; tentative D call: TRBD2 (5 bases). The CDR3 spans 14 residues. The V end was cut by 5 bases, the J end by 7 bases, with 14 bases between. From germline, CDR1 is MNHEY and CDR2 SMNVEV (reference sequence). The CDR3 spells CASSRGFMSGELFF. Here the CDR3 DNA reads TGTGCCAGCAGTCGGGGATTCATGAGCGGGGAGCTGTTTTTT.

CDR3 amino acids: CASTSGTYNEQFF. The CDR3 DNA reads as TGTGCCAGTACTAGCGGGACCTACAATGAGCAGTTCTTC. J is TRBJ2-1 and V is TRBV19; TRBD2 aligns across 9 bases. CDR3 length: 13 residues. Germline V gene lookup returns CDR1 LNHDA and CDR2 SQIVND (reference sequence). J gave up 2 bases and V 7 bases, and 0 bases lay outside the gene matches.

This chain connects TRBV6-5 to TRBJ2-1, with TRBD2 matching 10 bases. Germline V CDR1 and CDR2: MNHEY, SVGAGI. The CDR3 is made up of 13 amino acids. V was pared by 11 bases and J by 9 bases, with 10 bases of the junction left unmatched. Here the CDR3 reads CALGAGGLGEQFF. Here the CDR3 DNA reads TGTGCCCTAGGAGCGGGGGGGCTTGGTGAGCAGTTCTTC.

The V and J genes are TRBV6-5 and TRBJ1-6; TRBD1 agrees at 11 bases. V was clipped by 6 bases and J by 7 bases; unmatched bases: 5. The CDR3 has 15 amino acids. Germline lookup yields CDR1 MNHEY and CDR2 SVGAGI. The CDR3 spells CASRDRGLRNSPLHF. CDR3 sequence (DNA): TGTGCCAGCAGGGACAGGGGGCTGAGGAATTCACCCCTCCACTTT.

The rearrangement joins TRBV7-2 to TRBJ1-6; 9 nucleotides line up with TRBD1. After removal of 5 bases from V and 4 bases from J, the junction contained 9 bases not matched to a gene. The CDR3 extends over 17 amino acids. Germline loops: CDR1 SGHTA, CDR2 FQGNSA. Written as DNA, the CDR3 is TGTGCCAGCAGCACCACGAGACAGGGGGTATATAATTCACCCCTCCACTTT. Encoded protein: CASSTTRQGVYNSPLHF.

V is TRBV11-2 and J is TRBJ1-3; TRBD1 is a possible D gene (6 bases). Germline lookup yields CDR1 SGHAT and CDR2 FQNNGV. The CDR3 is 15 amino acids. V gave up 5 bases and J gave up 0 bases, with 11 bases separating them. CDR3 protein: CASSLRQASGNTIYF. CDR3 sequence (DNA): TGTGCCAGCAGCCTAAGACAGGCCTCTGGAAACACCATATATTTT.

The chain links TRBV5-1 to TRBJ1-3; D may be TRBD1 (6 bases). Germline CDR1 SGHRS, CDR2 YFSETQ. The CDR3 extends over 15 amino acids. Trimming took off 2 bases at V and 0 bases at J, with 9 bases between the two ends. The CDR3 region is CASSLTGSSGNTIYF. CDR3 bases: TGCGCCAGCAGCTTAACAGGGAGCTCTGGAAACACCATATATTTT.

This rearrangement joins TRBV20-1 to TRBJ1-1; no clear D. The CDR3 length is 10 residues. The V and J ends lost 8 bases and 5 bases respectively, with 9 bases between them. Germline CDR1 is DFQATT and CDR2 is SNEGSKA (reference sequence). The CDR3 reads CSLHYTEAFF. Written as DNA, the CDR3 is TGCAGTCTCCACTATACTGAAGCTTTCTTT.

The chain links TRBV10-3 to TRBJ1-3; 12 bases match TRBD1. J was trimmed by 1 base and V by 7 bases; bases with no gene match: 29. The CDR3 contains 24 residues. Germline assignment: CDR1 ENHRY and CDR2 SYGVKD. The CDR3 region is CAITPGQGASFDSPQESSGNTIYF. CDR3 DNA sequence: TGTGCCATCACACCGGGACAGGGGGCGAGTTTTGATAGCCCTCAGGAGAGTTCTGGAAACACCATATATTTT.

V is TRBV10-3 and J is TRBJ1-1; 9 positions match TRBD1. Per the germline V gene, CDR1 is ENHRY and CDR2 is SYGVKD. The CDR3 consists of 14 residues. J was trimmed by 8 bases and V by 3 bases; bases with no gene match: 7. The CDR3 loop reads CAISESTGGTEAFF. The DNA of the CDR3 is TGTGCCATCAGTGAATCTACAGGGGGCACCGAAGCTTTCTTT.

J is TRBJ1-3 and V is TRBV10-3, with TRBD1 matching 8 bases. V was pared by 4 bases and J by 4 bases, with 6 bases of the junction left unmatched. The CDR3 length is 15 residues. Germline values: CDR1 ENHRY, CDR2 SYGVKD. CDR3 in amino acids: CAISGDRGAGNTIYF. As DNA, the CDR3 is TGTGCCATCAGTGGAGACAGGGGAGCAGGAAACACCATATATTTT.

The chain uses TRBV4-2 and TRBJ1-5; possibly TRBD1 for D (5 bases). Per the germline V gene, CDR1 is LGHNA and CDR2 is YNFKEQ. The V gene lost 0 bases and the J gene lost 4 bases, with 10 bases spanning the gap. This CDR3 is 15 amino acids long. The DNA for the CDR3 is TGTGCCAGCAGCCAAGACAGGGCAGGGAATCAGCCCCAGCATTTT. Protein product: CASSQDRAGNQPQHF.

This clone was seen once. The CDR3 reads CASSQVLGTGSYEQYF. CDR3 sequence (DNA): TGTGCCAGCAGCCAAGTTTTAGGGACAGGGTCCTACGAGCAGTACTTC. This chain links TRBV14 with TRBJ2-7; 9 nucleotides line up with TRBD1. The CDR3 sequence is 16 residues long. Germline CDR1 reads SGHDN; CDR2 reads FVKESK. V lost 1 base and J lost 1; bases outside the gene matches: 5.

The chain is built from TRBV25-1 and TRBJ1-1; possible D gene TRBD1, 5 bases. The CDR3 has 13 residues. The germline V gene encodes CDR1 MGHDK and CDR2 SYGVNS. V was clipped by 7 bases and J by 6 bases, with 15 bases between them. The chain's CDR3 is CASTRGGSAEAFF. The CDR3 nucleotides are TGTGCCAGCACTAGGGGAGGGAGCGCTGAAGCTTTCTTT.

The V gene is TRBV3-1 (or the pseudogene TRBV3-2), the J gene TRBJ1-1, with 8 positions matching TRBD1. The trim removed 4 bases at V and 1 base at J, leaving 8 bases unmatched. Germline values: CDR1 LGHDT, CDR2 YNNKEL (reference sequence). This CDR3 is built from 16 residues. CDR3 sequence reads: CASSPGTGGGNTEAFF. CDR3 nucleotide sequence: TGTGCCAGCAGCCCCGGGACAGGAGGGGGGAACACTGAAGCTTTCTTT.

In DNA, the CDR3 is TGTGCCAGCAGTTACTCAGAGGCAGGGCAAAAACTGTTTTTT. Protein: CASSYSEAGQKLFF. The genes are TRBV6-5 and TRBJ1-4, with D perhaps TRBD1 (5 bases). The CDR3 consists of 14 residues. V was cut by 0 bases and J by 9 bases, with 11 bases left in between. Germline V gene sequence: CDR1 MNHEY, CDR2 SVGAGI.

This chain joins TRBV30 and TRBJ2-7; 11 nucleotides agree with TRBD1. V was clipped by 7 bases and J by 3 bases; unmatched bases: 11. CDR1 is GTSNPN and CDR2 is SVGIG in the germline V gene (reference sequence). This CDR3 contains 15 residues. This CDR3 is CALLAGQGVDYEQYF. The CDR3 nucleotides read TGTGCCTTATTGGCGGGACAGGGGGTTGACTACGAGCAGTACTTC.

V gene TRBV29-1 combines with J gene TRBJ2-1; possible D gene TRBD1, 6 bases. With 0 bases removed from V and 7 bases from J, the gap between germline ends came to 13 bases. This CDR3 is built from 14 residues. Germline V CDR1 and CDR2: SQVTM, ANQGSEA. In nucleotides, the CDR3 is TGCAGCGTTGAAGATATAGGGGGTAGGAATGAGCAGTTCTTC. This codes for CSVEDIGGRNEQFF.